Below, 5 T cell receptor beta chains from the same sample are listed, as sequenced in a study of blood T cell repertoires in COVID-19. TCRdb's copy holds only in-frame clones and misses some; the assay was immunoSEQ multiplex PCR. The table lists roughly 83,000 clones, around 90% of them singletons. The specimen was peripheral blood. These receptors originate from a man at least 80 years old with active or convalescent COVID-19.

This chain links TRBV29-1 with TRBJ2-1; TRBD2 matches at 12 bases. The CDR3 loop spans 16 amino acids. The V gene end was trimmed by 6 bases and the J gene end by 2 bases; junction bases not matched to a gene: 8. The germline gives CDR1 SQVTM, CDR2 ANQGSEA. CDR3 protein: CSVKRLAGDAYNEQFF. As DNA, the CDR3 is TGCAGCGTCAAAAGACTAGCGGGGGATGCCTACAATGAGCAGTTCTTC.

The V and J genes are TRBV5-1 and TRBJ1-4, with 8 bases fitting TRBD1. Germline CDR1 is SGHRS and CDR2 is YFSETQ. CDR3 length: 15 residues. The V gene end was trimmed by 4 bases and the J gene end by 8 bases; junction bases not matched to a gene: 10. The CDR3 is CASSETGGREEKLFF. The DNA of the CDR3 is TGCGCCAGCAGCGAAACAGGGGGAAGAGAAGAAAAACTGTTTTTT.

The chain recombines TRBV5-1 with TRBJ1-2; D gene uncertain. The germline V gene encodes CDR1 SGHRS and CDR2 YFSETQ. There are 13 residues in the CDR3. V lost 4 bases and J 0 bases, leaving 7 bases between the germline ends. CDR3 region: CASSAQSNYGYTF. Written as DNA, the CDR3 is TGCGCCAGCAGCGCCCAGTCTAACTATGGCTACACCTTC. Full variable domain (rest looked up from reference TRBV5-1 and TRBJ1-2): KAGVTQTPRYLIKTRGQQVTLSCSPISGHRSVSWYQQTPGQGLQFLFEYFSETQRNKGNFPGRFSGRQFSNSRSEMNVSTLELGDSALYLCASSAQSNYGYTFGSGTRLTVV.

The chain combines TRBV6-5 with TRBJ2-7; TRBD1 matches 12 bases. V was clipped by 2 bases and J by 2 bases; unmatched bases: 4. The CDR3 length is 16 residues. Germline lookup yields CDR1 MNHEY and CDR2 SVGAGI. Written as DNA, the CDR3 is TGTGCCAGCAGTTACAAAGGGACAGGGGGCACCTACGAGCAGTACGTC. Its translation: CASSYKGTGGTYEQYV.

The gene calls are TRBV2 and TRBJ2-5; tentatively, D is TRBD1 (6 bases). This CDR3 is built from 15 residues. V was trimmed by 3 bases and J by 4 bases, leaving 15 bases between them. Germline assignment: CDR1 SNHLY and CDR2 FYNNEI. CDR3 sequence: CASSDHHTGTETQYF. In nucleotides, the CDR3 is TGTGCCAGCAGTGATCACCACACAGGGACAGAGACCCAGTACTTC.